The clone carrying this T cell receptor beta chain came up a few times. The data were obtained in a study of beta chain features in type 1 diabetes. Expressed TCRB transcripts got sequenced, as all isolated RNA was reverse transcribed. Clones were read by immunoSEQ multiplex PCR, and TCRdb kept only the in-frame ones, dropping some. The table lists around 320,000 clones, around 15% of them singletons. The V and J ends lost 0 bases and 3 bases respectively, with 9 bases between them. The CDR3 spans 14 residues. The V gene's germline CDR1 is SGHNT and CDR2 YENEEA. The receptor comes from a man younger than 45 in good health. Sequencing used central memory CD4+ T cells from blood. The chain joins TRBV11-3 to TRBJ2-7; D not resolved. CDR3 DNA sequence: TGTGCCAGCAGCTTAGATCGAACTAACTACGAGCAGTACGTC. Its protein product is CASSLDRTNYEQYV.